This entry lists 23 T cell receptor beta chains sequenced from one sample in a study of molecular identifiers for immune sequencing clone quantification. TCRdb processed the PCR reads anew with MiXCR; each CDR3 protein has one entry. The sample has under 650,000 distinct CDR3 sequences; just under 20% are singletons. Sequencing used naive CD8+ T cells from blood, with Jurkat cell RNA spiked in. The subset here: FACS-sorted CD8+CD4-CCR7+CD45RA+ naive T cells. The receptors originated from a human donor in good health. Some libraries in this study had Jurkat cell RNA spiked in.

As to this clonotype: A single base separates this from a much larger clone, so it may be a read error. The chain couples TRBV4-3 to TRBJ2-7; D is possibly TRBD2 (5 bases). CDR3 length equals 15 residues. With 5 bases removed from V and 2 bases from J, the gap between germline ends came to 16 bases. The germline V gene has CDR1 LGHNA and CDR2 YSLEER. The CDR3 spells CASSADTETTYEQYF. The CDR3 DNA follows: TGCGCCAGCAGCGCAGACACGGAGACTACCTACGAGCAGTACTTC.

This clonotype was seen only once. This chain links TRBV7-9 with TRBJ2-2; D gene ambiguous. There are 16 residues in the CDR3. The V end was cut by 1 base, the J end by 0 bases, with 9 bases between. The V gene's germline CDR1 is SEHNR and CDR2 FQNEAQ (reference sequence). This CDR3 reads CASSLEVAPNTGELFF. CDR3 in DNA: TGTGCCAGCAGCTTAGAGGTTGCACCGAACACCGGGGAGCTGTTTTTT. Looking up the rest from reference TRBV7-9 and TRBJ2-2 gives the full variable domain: DTGVSQNPRHKITKRGQNVTFRCDPISEHNRLYWYRQTLGQGPEFLTYFQNEAQLEKSRLLSDRFSAERPKGSFSTLEIQRTEQGDSAMYLCASSLEVAPNTGELFFGEGSRLTVL.

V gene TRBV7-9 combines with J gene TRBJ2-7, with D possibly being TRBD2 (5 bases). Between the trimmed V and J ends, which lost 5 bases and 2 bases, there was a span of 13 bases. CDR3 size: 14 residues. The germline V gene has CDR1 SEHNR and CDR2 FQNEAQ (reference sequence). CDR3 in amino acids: CASSPSGKAYEQYF. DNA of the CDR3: TGTGCCAGCAGCCCCTCGGGAAAGGCCTACGAGCAGTACTTC.

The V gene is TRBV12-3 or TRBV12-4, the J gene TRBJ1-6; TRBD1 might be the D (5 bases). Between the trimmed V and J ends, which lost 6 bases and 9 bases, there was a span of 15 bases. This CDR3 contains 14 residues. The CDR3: CASRSGTGLSPLHF. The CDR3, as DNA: TGTGCCAGCAGGTCCGGGACGGGACTTTCACCCCTCCACTTT.

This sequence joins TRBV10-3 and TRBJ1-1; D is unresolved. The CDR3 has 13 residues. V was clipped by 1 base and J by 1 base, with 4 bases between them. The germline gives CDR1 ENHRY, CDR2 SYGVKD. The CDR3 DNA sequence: TGTGCCATCAGTGAGTTGAGGAACACTGAAGCTTTCTTT. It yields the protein CAISELRNTEAFF.

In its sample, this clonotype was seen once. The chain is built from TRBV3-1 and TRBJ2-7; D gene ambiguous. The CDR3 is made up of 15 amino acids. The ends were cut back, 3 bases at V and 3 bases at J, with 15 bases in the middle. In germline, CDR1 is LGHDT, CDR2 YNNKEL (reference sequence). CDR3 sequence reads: CASSQVGPASYEQYF. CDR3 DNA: TGTGCCAGCAGCCAGGTAGGACCAGCCAGCTACGAGCAGTACTTC.

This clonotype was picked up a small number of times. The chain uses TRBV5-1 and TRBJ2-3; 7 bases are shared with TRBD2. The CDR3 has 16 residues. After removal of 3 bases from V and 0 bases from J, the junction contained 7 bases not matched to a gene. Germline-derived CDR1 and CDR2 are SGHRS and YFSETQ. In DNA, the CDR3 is TGCGCCAGCAGCTCCTTCGGCGGGAGTAGCACAGATACGCAGTATTTT. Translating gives CASSSFGGSSTDTQYF.

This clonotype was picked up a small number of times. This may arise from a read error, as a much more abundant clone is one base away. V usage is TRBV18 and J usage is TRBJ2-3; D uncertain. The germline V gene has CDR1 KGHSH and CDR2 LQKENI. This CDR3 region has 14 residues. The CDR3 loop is CASPPILSTDTQYF. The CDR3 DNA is TGTGCCAGCCCACCAATCCTCAGCACAGATACGCAGTATTTT.

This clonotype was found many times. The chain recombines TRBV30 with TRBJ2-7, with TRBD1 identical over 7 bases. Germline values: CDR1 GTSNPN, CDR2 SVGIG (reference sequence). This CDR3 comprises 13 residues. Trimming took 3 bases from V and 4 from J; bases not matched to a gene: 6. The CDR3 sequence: CAWSPSQGYEQYF. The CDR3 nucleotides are TGTGCCTGGAGCCCATCACAGGGGTACGAGCAGTACTTC.

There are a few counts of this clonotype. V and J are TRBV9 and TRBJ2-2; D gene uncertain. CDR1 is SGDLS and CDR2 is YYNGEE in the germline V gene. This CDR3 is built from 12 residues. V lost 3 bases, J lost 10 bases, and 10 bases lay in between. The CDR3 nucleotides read TGTGCCAGCAGCGGCCCTGCGGTGGAGCTGTTTTTT. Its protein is CASSGPAVELFF. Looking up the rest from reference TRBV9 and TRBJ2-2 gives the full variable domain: DSGVTQTPKHLITATGQRVTLRCSPRSGDLSVYWYQQSLDQGLQFLIQYYNGEERAKGNILERFSAQQFPDLHSELNLSSLELGDSALYFCASSGPAVELFFGEGSRLTVL.

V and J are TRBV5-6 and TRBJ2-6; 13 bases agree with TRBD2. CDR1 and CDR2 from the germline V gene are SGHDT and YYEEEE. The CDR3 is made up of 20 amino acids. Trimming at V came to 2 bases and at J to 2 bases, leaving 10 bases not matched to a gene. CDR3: CASSLLGGTSGITGANVLTF. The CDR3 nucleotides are TGTGCCAGCAGCTTACTAGGTGGGACTAGCGGGATTACTGGGGCCAACGTCCTGACTTTC.

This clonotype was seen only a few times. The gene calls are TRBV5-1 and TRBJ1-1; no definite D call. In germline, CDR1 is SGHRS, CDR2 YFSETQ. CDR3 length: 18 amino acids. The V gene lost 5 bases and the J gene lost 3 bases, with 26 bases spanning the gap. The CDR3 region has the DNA TGCGCCAGCAGTCTGGACGGTCCATCATTCCTTAAGGACACTGAAGCTTTCTTT. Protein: CASSLDGPSFLKDTEAFF.

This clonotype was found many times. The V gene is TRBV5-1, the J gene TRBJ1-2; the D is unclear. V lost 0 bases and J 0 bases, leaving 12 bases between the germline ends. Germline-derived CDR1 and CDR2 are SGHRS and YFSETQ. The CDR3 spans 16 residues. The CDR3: CASSLEPGLANYGYTF. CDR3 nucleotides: TGCGCCAGCAGCTTGGAGCCGGGGTTAGCTAACTATGGCTACACCTTC.

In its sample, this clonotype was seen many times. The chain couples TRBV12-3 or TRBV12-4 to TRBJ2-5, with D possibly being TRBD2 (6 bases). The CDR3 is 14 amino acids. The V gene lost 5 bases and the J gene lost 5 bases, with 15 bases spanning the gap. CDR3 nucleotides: TGTGCCAGCAGTAAGGACTATGGTCGGGAGACCCAGTACTTC. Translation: CASSKDYGRETQYF.

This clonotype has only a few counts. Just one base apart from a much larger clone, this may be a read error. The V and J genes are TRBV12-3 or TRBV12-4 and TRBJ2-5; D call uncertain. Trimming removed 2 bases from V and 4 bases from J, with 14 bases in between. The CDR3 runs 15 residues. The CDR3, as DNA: TGTGCCAGCAGTTTACTCGTAGGAACTGCAGAGACCCAGTACTTC. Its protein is CASSLLVGTAETQYF.

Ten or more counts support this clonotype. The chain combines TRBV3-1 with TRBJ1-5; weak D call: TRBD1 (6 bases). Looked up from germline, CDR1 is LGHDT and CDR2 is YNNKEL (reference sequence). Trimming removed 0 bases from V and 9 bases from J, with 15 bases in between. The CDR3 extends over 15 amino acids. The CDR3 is CASSQEGGESGPQHF. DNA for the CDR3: TGTGCCAGCAGCCAAGAAGGGGGGGAGTCCGGGCCCCAGCATTTT.

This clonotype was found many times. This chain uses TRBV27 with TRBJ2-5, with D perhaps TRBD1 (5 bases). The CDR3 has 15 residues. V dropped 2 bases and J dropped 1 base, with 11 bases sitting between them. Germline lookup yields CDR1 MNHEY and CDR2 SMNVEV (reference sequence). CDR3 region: CASSLQGGVQETQYF. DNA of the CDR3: TGTGCCAGCAGTTTACAGGGTGGGGTCCAAGAGACCCAGTACTTC.

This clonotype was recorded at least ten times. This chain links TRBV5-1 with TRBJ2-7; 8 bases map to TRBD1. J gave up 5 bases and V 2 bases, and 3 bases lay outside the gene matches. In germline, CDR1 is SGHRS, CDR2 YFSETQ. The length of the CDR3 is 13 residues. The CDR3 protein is CASSFPGGDEQYF. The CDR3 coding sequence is TGCGCCAGCAGCTTTCCAGGGGGCGACGAGCAGTACTTC.

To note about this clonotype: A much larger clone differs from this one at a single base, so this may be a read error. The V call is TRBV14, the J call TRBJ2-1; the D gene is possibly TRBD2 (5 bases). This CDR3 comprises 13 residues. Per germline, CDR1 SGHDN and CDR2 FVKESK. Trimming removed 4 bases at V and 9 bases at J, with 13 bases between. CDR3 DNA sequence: TGTGCCAGCAGCCGAAGAGGGTCCGGTGAGCAGTTCTTC. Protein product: CASSRRGSGEQFF.

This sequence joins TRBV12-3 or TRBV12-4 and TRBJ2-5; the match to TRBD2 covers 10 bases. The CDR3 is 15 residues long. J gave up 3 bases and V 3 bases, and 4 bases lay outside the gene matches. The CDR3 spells CASSLWLAGEETQYF. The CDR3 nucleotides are TGTGCCAGCAGTTTGTGGCTAGCGGGAGAAGAGACCCAGTACTTC.

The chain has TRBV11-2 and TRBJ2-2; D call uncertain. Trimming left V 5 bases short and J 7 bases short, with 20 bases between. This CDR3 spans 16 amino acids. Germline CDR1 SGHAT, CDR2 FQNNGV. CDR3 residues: CASSPPTSGWGGELFF. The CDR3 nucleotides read TGTGCCAGCAGCCCGCCGACAAGTGGCTGGGGCGGGGAGCTGTTTTTT. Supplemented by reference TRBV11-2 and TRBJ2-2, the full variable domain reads EAGVAQSPRYKIIEKRQSVAFWCNPISGHATLYWYQQILGQGPKLLIQFQNNGVVDDSQLPKDRFSAERLKGVDSTLKIQPAKLEDSAVYLCASSPPTSGWGGELFFGEGSRLTVL.

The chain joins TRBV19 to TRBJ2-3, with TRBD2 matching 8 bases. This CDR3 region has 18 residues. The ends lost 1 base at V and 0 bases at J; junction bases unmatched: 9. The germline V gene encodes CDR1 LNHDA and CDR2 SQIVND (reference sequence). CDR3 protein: CASSIAVAGRPSTDTQYF. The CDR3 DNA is TGTGCCAGTAGTATAGCGGTAGCGGGAAGGCCTAGCACAGATACGCAGTATTTT.

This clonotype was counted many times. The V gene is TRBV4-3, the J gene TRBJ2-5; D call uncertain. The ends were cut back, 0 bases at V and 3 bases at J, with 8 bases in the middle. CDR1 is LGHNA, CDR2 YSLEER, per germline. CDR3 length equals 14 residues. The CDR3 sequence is CASSQDDTEETQYF. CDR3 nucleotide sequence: TGCGCCAGCAGCCAAGACGACACAGAAGAGACCCAGTACTTC.